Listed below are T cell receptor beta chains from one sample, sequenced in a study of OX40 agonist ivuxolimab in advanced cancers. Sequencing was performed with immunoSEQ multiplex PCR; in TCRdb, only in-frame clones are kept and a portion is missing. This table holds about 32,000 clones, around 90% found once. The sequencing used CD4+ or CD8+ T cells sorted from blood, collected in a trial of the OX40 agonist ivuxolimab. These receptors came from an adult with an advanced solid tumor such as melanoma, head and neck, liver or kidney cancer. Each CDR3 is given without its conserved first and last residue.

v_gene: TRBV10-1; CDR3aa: ASSESTTTRAYNEQF
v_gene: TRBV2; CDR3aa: ASILREGLQGGKNIQY
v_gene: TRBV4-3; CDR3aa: ASSQDSAGNTGELF
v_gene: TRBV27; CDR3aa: ASSDGGFEISTDTQY
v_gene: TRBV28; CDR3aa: AIRNLGGVGYT
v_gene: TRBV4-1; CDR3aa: ASSQLNTEAF
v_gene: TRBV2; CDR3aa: ASKPGQGEY
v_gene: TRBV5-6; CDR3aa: ASSLDETQY
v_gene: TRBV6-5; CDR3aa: ASSTLAGRGNTIY
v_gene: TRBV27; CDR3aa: ASSFGWATGELF
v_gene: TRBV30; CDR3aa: AWSGLAGLYNEQF
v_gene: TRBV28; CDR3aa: ASMIQGTGNTIY
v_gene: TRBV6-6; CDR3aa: ASSYREYETQY
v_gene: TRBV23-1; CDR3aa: ASSQPRDRGFRPQH
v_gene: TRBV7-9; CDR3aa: ASSLAEAYNEQF
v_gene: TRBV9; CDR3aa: ASSVEGTPYEQY
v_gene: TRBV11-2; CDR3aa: ASSWGTDTQY
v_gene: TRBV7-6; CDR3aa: ASSSSTGYEKLF
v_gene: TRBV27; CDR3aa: ASSSGVGLNTEAF
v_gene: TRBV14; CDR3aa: ASSQARGAGNTIY
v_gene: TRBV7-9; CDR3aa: ASRRTSGSQETQY
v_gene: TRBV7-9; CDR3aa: ASSRTGGEVLGELF
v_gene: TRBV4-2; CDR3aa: ASSQDPYEQY
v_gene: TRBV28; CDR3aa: ASRRLAGSTDTQY